The source of this TCR beta chain is a study of low-dose radiotherapy and immunotherapy resistance in tumors. The overall study: Members of Cohort 1 were treated with 0.5 Gy per fraction every 2 weeks. The prescribed total PTV dose was 6.5 Gy. With 1 Gy per fraction every two weeks, Cohort 2 accumulated 13 Gy across 26 weeks. Intravenous administration to patients comprised nivolumab at 240 mg every two weeks and ipilimumab at 1 mg/kg every six weeks.

With respect to this clonotype: An end of the junction differs from the germline gene, which may be a read error.

Time point defined: after trial treatment. As for treatment: LDRT plus nivolumab, ipilimumab, low-dose cyclophosphamide and aspirin (RACIN trial). The germline CDR1 and CDR2 sequences are MNHEY and SVGEGT. This CDR3 comprises 19 residues. With TRAV- and TRBV-specific primers, first-strand cDNA was made, covering the alpha and beta chains. It was with a constant-region primer and a V-primer adapter that TCRs were amplified over about 20 PCR cycles. In vitro transcription served to amplify the mRNA that had been isolated. TCRdb re-derived calls from the reads in MiXCR, one entry per CDR3 protein. The sample yields approximately 91,000 distinct CDR3 sequences, roughly 19% seen once.

This receptor was taken from a female donor with ovarian cancer. The sequencing used PBMCs, collected after low-dose radiotherapy plus immunotherapy. The chain employs TRBV6-2 or TRBV6-3 and TRBJ2-1, with 8 bases fitting TRBD2. The CDR3 region is CASSKGLTGGVGSYNEQFF. DNA of the CDR3: TGTGCTAGCAGCAAGGGACTAACGGGAGGGGTCGGGTCCTACAATGAGCAGTTCTTC.